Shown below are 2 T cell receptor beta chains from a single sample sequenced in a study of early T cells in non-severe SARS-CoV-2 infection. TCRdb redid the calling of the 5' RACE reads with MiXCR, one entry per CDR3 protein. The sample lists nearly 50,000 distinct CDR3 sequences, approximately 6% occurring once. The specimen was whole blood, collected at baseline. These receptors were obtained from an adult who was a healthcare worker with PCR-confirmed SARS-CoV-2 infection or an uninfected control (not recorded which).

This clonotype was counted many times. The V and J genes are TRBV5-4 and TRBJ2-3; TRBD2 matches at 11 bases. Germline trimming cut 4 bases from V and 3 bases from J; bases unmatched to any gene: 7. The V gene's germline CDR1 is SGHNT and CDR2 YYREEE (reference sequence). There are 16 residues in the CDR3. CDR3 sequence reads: CASSPRTSGSTDTQYF. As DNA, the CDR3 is TGTGCCAGCAGCCCCCGAACTAGCGGGAGTACAGATACGCAGTATTTT.

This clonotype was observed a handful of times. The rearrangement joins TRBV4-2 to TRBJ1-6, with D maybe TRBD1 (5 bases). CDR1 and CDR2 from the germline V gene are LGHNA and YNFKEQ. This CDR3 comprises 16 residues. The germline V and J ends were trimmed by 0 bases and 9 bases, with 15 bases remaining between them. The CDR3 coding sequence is TGTGCCAGCAGCCAAGAAGAAGGGACGTCGACTTCACCCCTCCACTTT. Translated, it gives CASSQEEGTSTSPLHF.